Listed below are T cell receptor beta chains from one sample, sequenced in a study of Tregs in tolerant kidney transplant recipients. The protocol was immunoSEQ multiplex PCR, while the TCRdb copy is restricted to in-frame clones and leaves out a portion. The table has 110,000 or so clones, around 90% seen once. The source was CD4+ T cells from blood, collected before the transplant. These receptors all come from a human donor who received a combined kidney and bone marrow transplant. Each CDR3 is given with its conserved first and last residue. Fields, in order: V gene, J gene, CDR3 protein.

TRBV29-1	TRBJ1-2	CSASGQPDGYTF
TRBV25-1	TRBJ1-4	CASSESGTADEKLFF
TRBV11-3	TRBJ2-7	CASSLEPGYEQYF
TRBV6-1	TRBJ1-1	CASAGVVTEAFF
TRBV10-1	TRBJ2-5	CASSESVSGGKETQYF
TRBV6-1	TRBJ2-1	CASSNRERGPNEQFF
TRBV11-2	TRBJ2-3	CASSLDPQGLGTQYF
TRBV4-1	TRBJ1-1	CASSHPDREEAFF
TRBV4-1	TRBJ1-2	CASSQGTGYGYTF
TRBV15	TRBJ1-4	CATSTGQGGYWPNEKLFF
TRBV7-2	TRBJ2-5	CASSPGGAVRETQYF
TRBV9	TRBJ2-7	CASSPGGGYEQYF
TRBV15	TRBJ1-1	CATSSYKRDSEAFF
TRBV6-6	TRBJ2-3	CASRGGTDTQYF
TRBV5-1	TRBJ2-7	CASSLAGSYEQYF
TRBV11-3	TRBJ1-1	CASSHIRRDRLNTEAFF
TRBV9	TRBJ2-5	CASSPRGGRGIQETQYF
TRBV28	TRBJ2-7	CASSVFEGVNEQYF
TRBV5-5	TRBJ1-2	CASSWTGGDYGYTF
TRBV30	TRBJ1-1	CAWSVQLNTEAFF
TRBV11-2	TRBJ1-2	CASSLVQGDGYTF
TRBV5-1	TRBJ2-2	CASNPGSDGELFF
TRBV15	TRBJ1-2	CATTPEGGVGGYTF
TRBV4-3	TRBJ2-3	CASSQAPGHEGDTQYF
TRBV11-2	TRBJ2-1	CASSLDRGVYNEQFF
TRBV7-2	TRBJ2-7	CASSLDRASAFYEQYF
TRBV6-5	TRBJ2-5	CASSYTSGGDGAQYF
TRBV6-6	TRBJ1-5	CASSPRQGARHQPQHF
TRBV7-2	TRBJ2-5	CASSPRVLNKETQYF
TRBV7-6	TRBJ1-1	CASSLALRGVTEAFF
TRBV5-1	TRBJ2-7	CASRGQASSYEQYF
TRBV28	TRBJ2-2	CASSSFRGGTTNTGELFF
TRBV6-6	TRBJ1-2	CASIGQYGYTF
TRBV7-2	TRBJ2-2	CASSLPGGIGELFF
TRBV29-1	TRBJ2-1	CSVVAGLSRNEQFF
TRBV19	TRBJ1-2	CASSVGMAGASGYTF
TRBV6-5	TRBJ1-5	CASRGSGQPQHF
TRBV9	TRBJ2-3	CASSVLGLAGVTDTQYF
TRBV28	TRBJ2-7	CASSAPQVRHGNEQYF
TRBV5-1	TRBJ2-3	CASSQQGTDTQYF
TRBV5-1	TRBJ1-2	CASSPTANYGYTF
TRBV6-5	TRBJ1-1	CASSYRGFDGEAFF
TRBV2	TRBJ2-6	CASSDRVLGANVLTF
TRBV28	TRBJ2-7	CASSSRLAIRQYF
TRBV5-6	TRBJ1-1	CASSAQGGNTEAFF
TRBV9	TRBJ1-1	CASSVSTGSGEAFF
TRBV19	TRBJ2-7	CASSQSGQGAIRRYF
TRBV11-2	TRBJ1-2	CASSYTGGNYGYTF
TRBV11-3	TRBJ2-1	CASSPKTGGPYNEQFF
TRBV7-9	TRBJ2-3	CASSLALASSEDTQYF
TRBV25-1	TRBJ1-6	CASSEFRNSPLHF
TRBV6-1	TRBJ1-5	CASRTGVSGNQPQHF
TRBV4-1	TRBJ2-3	CASSPGLAGPDTQYF
TRBV7-2	TRBJ2-3	CASSSIATSDTQYF
TRBV6-5	TRBJ1-3	CASSYSATGWGNTIYF
TRBV7-2	TRBJ1-2	CASSLNRIPDGYTF
TRBV10-3	TRBJ2-6	CASTGTGANVLTF
TRBV9	TRBJ2-5	CASSVGRTAHQETQYF